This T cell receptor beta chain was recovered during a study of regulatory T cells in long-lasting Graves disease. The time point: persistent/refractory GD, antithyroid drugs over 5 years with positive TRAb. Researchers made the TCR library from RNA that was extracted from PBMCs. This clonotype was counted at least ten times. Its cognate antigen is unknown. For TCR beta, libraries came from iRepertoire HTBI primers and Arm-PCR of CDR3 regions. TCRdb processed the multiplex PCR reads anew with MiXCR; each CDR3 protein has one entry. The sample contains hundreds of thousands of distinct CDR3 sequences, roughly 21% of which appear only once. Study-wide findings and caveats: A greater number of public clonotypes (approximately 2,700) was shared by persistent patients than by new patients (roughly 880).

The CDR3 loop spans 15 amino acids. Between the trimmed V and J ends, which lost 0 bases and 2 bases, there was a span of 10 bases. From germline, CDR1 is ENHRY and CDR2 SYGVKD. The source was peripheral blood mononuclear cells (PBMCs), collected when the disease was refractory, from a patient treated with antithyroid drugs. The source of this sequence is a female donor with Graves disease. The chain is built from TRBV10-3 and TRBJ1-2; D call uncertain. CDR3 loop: CAISESTEVNYGYTF. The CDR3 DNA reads TGTGCCATCAGTGAGTCAACAGAAGTAAACTATGGCTACACCTTC.